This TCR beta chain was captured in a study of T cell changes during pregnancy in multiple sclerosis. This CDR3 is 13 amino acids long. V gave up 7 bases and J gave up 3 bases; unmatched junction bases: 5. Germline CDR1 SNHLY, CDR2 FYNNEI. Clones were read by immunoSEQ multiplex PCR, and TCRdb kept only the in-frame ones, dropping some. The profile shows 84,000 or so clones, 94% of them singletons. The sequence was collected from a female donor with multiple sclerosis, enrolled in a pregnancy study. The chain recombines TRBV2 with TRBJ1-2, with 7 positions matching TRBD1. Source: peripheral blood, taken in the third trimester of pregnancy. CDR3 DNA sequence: TGTGCCAGCACCTACAGGGGTTACTATGGCTACACCTTC. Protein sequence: CASTYRGYYGYTF.